The clone carrying this TCR beta chain was observed at least ten times. Its antigen remains unidentified. The CDR3 has 14 amino acids. Germline V gene sequence: CDR1 MDHEN, CDR2 SYDVKM. V was shortened by 2 bases and J by 7 bases, with 14 bases between the two germline ends. The record originates from a study of CD8 T cells in ankylosing spondylitis. TCRdb reprocessed the 5' RACE reads via MiXCR and lists one record per CDR3 protein. The sample lists about 130,000 distinct CDR3 sequences; approximately 9.7% were seen once. Study-wide findings and caveats: Previous work reported some of these motif variants in the synovial fluid and blood of reactive arthritis. The clones that were linked to disease were reported to be significantly enriched in matched synovial fluid samples from ankylosing spondylitis patients.

The sequencing sample was made of blood, either unsorted or a sorted T cell fraction (not recorded which). This TCR was sampled from a male donor with ankylosing spondylitis or in good health (not recorded which). V and J are TRBV28 and TRBJ1-1; D is uncertain. The CDR3 DNA is TGTGCCAGCAGTTTACTCACCGCTGAATATGAAGCTTTCTTT. It encodes CASSLLTAEYEAFF.